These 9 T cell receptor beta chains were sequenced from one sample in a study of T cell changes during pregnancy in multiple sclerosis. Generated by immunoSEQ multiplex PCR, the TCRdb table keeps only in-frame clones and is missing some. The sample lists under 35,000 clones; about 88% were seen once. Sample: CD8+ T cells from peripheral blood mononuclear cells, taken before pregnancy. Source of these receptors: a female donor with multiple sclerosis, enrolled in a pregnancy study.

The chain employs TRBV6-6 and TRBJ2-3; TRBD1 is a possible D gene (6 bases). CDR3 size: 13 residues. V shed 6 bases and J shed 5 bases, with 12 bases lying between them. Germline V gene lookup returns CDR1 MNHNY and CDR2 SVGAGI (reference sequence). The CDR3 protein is CASSPNREDTQYF. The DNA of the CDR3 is TGTGCCAGCAGCCCGAACAGGGAAGATACGCAGTATTTT.

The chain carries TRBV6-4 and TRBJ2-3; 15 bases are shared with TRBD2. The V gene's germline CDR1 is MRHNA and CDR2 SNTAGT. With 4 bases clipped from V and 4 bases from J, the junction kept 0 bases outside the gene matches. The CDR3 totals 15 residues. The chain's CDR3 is CASSGTSGGADTQYF. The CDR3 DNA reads TGTGCCAGCAGTGGGACTAGCGGGGGGGCAGATACGCAGTATTTT.

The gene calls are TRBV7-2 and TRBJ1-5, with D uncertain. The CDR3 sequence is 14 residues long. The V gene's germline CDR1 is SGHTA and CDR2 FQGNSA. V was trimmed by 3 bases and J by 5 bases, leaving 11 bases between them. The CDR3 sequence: CASSLAGEHQPQHF. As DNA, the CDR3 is TGTGCCAGCAGCTTGGCGGGTGAGCATCAGCCCCAGCATTTT.

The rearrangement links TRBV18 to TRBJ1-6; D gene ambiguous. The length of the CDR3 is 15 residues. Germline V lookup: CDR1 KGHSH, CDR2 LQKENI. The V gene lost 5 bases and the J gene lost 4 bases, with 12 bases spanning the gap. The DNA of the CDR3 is TGTGCCAGCTCAGGTCTGGGCGAATATAATTCACCCCTCCACTTT. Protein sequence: CASSGLGEYNSPLHF.

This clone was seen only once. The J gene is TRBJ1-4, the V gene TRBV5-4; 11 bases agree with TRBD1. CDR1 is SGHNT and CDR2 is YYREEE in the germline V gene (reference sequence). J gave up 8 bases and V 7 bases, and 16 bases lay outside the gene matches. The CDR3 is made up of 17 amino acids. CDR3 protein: CASRHWTGGASEEKLFF. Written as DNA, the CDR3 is TGTGCCAGCCGCCACTGGACAGGGGGCGCATCCGAGGAAAAACTGTTTTTT. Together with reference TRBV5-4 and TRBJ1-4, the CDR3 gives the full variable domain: ETGVTQSPTHLIKTRGQQVTLRCSSQSGHNTVSWYQQALGQGPQFIFQYYREEENGRGNFPPRFSGLQFPNYSSELNVNALELDDSALYLCASRHWTGGASEEKLFFGSGTQLSVL.

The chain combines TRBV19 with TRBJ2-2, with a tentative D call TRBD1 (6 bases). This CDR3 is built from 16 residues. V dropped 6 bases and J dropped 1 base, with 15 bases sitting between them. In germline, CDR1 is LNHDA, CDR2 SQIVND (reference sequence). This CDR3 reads CASRVTGAWNTGELFF. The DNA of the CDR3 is TGTGCCAGTAGGGTGACAGGAGCCTGGAACACCGGGGAGCTGTTTTTT.

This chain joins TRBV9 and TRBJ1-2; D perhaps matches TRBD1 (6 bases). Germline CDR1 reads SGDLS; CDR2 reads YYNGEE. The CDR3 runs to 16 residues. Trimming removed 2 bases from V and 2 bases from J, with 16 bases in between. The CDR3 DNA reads TGTGCCAGCAGCGTGGACAGTAACCTTCTCAACTATGGCTACACCTTC. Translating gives CASSVDSNLLNYGYTF.

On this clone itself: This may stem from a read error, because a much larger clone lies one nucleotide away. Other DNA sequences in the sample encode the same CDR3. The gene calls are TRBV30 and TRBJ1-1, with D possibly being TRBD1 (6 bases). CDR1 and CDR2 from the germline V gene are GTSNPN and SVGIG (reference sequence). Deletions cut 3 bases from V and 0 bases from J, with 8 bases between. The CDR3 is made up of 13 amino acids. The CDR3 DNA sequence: TGTGCCTGGAGCACAGGGATGAACACTGAAGCTTTCTTT. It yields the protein CAWSTGMNTEAFF.

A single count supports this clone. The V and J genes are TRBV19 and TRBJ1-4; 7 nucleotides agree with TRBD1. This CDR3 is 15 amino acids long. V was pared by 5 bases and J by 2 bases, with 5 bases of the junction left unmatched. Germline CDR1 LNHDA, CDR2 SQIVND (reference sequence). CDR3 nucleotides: TGTGCCAGTAGTCTTCAGGGGGGCACTAATGAAAAACTGTTTTTT. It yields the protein CASSLQGGTNEKLFF.